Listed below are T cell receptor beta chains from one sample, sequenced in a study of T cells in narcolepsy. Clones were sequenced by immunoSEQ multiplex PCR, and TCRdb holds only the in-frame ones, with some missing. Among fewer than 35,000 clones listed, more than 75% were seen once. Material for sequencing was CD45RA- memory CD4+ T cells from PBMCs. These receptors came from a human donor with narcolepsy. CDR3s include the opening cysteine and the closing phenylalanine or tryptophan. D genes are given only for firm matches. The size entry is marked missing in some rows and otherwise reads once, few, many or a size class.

CDR3aa: CASRGGAESRSPQHF; CDR3nt: TGTGCCAGCCGGGGGGGGGCGGAGTCGCGATCGCCCCAGCATTTT; v_gene: TRBV28; j_gene: TRBJ1-5; abundance: -; d_gene: -
CDR3aa: CASSERGSGNTIYF; CDR3nt: TGTGCCAGCAGTGAGAGGGGATCTGGAAACACCATATATTTT; v_gene: TRBV6-1; j_gene: TRBJ1-3; abundance: -; d_gene: -
CDR3aa: CASSLNRLNTGELFF; CDR3nt: TGTGCCAGCAGCTTGAACAGGTTGAACACCGGGGAGCTGTTTTTT; v_gene: TRBV11-2; j_gene: TRBJ2-2; abundance: once; d_gene: -
CDR3aa: CASSPRHTSGNTIYF; CDR3nt: TGTGCCAGCAGCCCCCGGCATACCTCTGGAAACACCATATATTTT; v_gene: TRBV27; j_gene: TRBJ1-3; abundance: -; d_gene: -
CDR3aa: CASSWGLANTGELFF; CDR3nt: TGTGCCAGCAGCTGGGGACTAGCGAACACCGGGGAGCTGTTTTTT; v_gene: TRBV7-2; j_gene: TRBJ2-2; abundance: -; d_gene: TRBD2
CDR3aa: CASSRYQETQYF; CDR3nt: TGTGCCAGCAGCCGGTACCAAGAGACCCAGTACTTC; v_gene: TRBV7-9; j_gene: TRBJ2-5; abundance: -; d_gene: -
CDR3aa: CASSFFSGGRTGELFF; CDR3nt: TGTGCCAGCAGCTTCTTTTCAGGGGGCCGTACCGGGGAGCTGTTTTTT; v_gene: TRBV7-2; j_gene: TRBJ2-2; abundance: -; d_gene: TRBD1
CDR3aa: CASSKALGLNNSPLHF; CDR3nt: TGTGCCAGCAGCAAAGCGCTAGGCCTAAATAATTCACCCCTCCACTTT; v_gene: TRBV21-1; j_gene: TRBJ1-6; abundance: few; d_gene: -
CDR3aa: CASSLRLAAETQYF; CDR3nt: TGCGCCAGCAGCCTACGACTAGCCGCGGAGACCCAGTACTTC; v_gene: TRBV5-1; j_gene: TRBJ2-5; abundance: once; d_gene: TRBD2
CDR3aa: CASSGRINEQFF; CDR3nt: TGTGCCAGCAGTGGGAGGATCAATGAGCAGTTCTTC; v_gene: TRBV6-1; j_gene: TRBJ2-1; abundance: -; d_gene: -
CDR3aa: CASTPRGTGDIQYF; CDR3nt: TGTGCCAGCACCCCGCGCGGGACAGGAGACATTCAGTACTTC; v_gene: TRBV7-9; j_gene: TRBJ2-4; abundance: -; d_gene: TRBD1
CDR3aa: CASSMGTRVGEQFF; CDR3nt: TGTGCCAGTAGTATGGGGACCCGCGTTGGAGAGCAGTTCTTC; v_gene: TRBV19; j_gene: TRBJ2-1; abundance: -; d_gene: -
CDR3aa: CAWRTVAETQYF; CDR3nt: TGTGCCTGGAGAACCGTAGCGGAGACCCAGTACTTC; v_gene: TRBV30; j_gene: TRBJ2-5; abundance: -; d_gene: -
CDR3aa: CASGLAGTVGEQFF; CDR3nt: TGTGCTAGTGGTTTGGCTGGGACGGTTGGTGAGCAGTTCTTC; v_gene: TRBV12-5; j_gene: TRBJ2-1; abundance: -; d_gene: -
CDR3aa: CASSFFPKGEGTQYF; CDR3nt: TGTGCCAGCAGTTTTTTCCCAAAGGGGGAAGGGACCCAGTACTTC; v_gene: TRBV27; j_gene: TRBJ2-5; abundance: -; d_gene: -
CDR3aa: CASSQDTGRTGAFF; CDR3nt: TGCGCCAGCAGCCAAGATACAGGGAGGACAGGGGCTTTCTTT; v_gene: TRBV4-3; j_gene: TRBJ1-1; abundance: -; d_gene: TRBD1
CDR3aa: CASSIDRNEQFF; CDR3nt: TGTGCCAGCAGCATCGACAGGAATGAGCAGTTCTTC; v_gene: TRBV27; j_gene: TRBJ2-1; abundance: -; d_gene: -
CDR3aa: CASSLAGGSYEQYF; CDR3nt: TGCGCCAGCAGCTTGGCGGGGGGGTCCTACGAGCAGTACTTC; v_gene: TRBV5-1; j_gene: TRBJ2-7; abundance: -; d_gene: TRBD2
CDR3aa: CASSLGTLWGGTEAFF; CDR3nt: TGTGCCAGCAGCCTCGGGACCCTCTGGGGTGGAACTGAAGCTTTCTTT; v_gene: TRBV11-2; j_gene: TRBJ1-1; abundance: -; d_gene: -
CDR3aa: CASSQDGDGYIGEQFF; CDR3nt: TGTGCCAGCAGCCAAGATGGCGATGGGTACATCGGTGAGCAGTTCTTC; v_gene: TRBV4-2; j_gene: TRBJ2-1; abundance: -; d_gene: -
CDR3aa: CASSLAGPPGLAGGQETQYF; CDR3nt: TGCGCCAGCAGCTTGGCGGGACCCCCGGGACTAGCGGGAGGGCAGGAGACCCAGTACTTC; v_gene: TRBV5-1; j_gene: TRBJ2-5; abundance: -; d_gene: TRBD2
CDR3aa: CASSKERFRPIRGTEAFF; CDR3nt: TGTGCCAGCAGCAAAGAACGTTTTCGGCCAATACGAGGGACTGAAGCTTTCTTT; v_gene: TRBV21-1; j_gene: TRBJ1-1; abundance: -; d_gene: -
CDR3aa: CASSSGSVLGGELFF; CDR3nt: TGTGCCAGCAGCTCCGGGTCCGTTTTAGGCGGGGAGCTGTTTTTT; v_gene: TRBV4-2; j_gene: TRBJ2-2; abundance: -; d_gene: -
CDR3aa: CASSLAVGNADTQYF; CDR3nt: TGTGCCAGCAGCTTAGCCGTGGGTAACGCAGATACGCAGTATTTT; v_gene: TRBV7-8; j_gene: TRBJ2-3; abundance: -; d_gene: -
CDR3aa: CASRGYRAEKLFF; CDR3nt: TGTGCCAGCAGGGGGTACAGGGCTGAAAAACTGTTTTTT; v_gene: TRBV27; j_gene: TRBJ1-4; abundance: -; d_gene: -
CDR3aa: CSVEGRDRGPYEQYF; CDR3nt: TGCAGCGTTGAAGGCCGGGACAGGGGACCTTACGAGCAGTACTTC; v_gene: TRBV29-1; j_gene: TRBJ2-7; abundance: -; d_gene: TRBD1
CDR3aa: CASSSTDSNTGELFF; CDR3nt: TGTGCCAGCAGCTCCACGGACTCGAACACCGGGGAGCTGTTTTTT; v_gene: TRBV6-5; j_gene: TRBJ2-2; abundance: -; d_gene: -
CDR3aa: CASTQPGGANGELFF; CDR3nt: TGTGCCAGTACCCAACCGGGGGGCGCCAACGGGGAGCTGTTTTTT; v_gene: TRBV19; j_gene: TRBJ2-2; abundance: -; d_gene: -
CDR3aa: CASSPLNQPQHF; CDR3nt: TGTGCCAGCAGCCCCCTCAATCAGCCCCAGCATTTT; v_gene: TRBV27; j_gene: TRBJ1-5; abundance: -; d_gene: -
CDR3aa: CASSEGQVPNQPQHF; CDR3nt: TGTGCCAGCAGCGAGGGACAGGTTCCCAATCAGCCCCAGCATTTT; v_gene: TRBV2; j_gene: TRBJ1-5; abundance: -; d_gene: TRBD1
CDR3aa: CASGQGINYGYTF; CDR3nt: TGTGCCAGCGGACAGGGCATAAACTATGGCTACACCTTC; v_gene: TRBV27; j_gene: TRBJ1-2; abundance: once; d_gene: TRBD1
CDR3aa: CASSPFGEQETQYF; CDR3nt: TGTGCCAGCAGCCCCTTTGGGGAACAAGAGACCCAGTACTTC; v_gene: TRBV9; j_gene: TRBJ2-5; abundance: -; d_gene: -
CDR3aa: CASSRTGGSYEQYF; CDR3nt: TGTGCCAGCAGTCGGACAGGGGGGTCCTACGAGCAGTACTTC; v_gene: TRBV6-1; j_gene: TRBJ2-7; abundance: once; d_gene: TRBD1
CDR3aa: CASSLGLWERYGYTF; CDR3nt: TGTGCCAGCAGCTTGGGACTCTGGGAGAGGTATGGCTACACCTTC; v_gene: TRBV5-5; j_gene: TRBJ1-2; abundance: -; d_gene: -
CDR3aa: CASSLGAGGQETQYF; CDR3nt: TGTGCCAGCAGCTTAGGCGCAGGGGGCCAAGAGACCCAGTACTTC; v_gene: TRBV7-7; j_gene: TRBJ2-5; abundance: -; d_gene: TRBD1